The 11 T cell receptor beta chains listed next were all sequenced from one sample in a study of immune cell composition in non-small cell lung cancer. Normal lung sampling was at least 3 cm from the tumour, as distant as possible. The assay was immunoSEQ multiplex PCR, and TCRdb's table has in-frame clones only and misses some. The table records around 1,600 clones, approximately 65% of them present only once. The sequencing input was non-adjacent lung tissue. The source is a human donor with non-small cell lung cancer.

The chain recombines TRBV7-2 with TRBJ1-1; 7 bases align to TRBD1. Per the germline V gene, CDR1 is SGHTA and CDR2 is FQGNSA. The CDR3 extends over 17 amino acids. V lost 5 bases to trimming and J lost 0 bases; unmatched junction nucleotides: 12. The chain's CDR3 is CASSLQPGQVVNTEAFF. In DNA form, the CDR3 reads TGTGCCAGCAGCCTACAACCCGGACAGGTAGTGAACACTGAAGCTTTCTTT.

The rearrangement joins TRBV11-2 to TRBJ1-2; a possible D gene is TRBD1 (6 bases). Germline lookup yields CDR1 SGHAT and CDR2 FQNNGV. Trimming left V 0 bases short and J 5 bases short, with 13 bases between. The CDR3 contains 15 residues. The CDR3 reads CASSLDQGGRYGYTF. The CDR3 nucleotides read TGTGCCAGCAGCTTAGATCAAGGGGGACGGTATGGCTACACCTTC. Using reference TRBV11-2 and TRBJ1-2 for the parts outside the CDR3, the full variable domain is EAGVAQSPRYKIIEKRQSVAFWCNPISGHATLYWYQQILGQGPKLLIQFQNNGVVDDSQLPKDRFSAERLKGVDSTLKIQPAKLEDSAVYLCASSLDQGGRYGYTFGSGTRLTVV.

This clone has only one observation. The rearrangement uses TRBV6-6 and TRBJ2-7; perhaps TRBD1 as D (5 bases). Trimming removed 2 bases from V and 6 bases from J, with 8 bases in between. Germline V gene lookup returns CDR1 MNHNY and CDR2 SVGAGI (reference sequence). CDR3 length equals 12 residues. CDR3 in DNA: TGTGCCAGCAGTTACAGGGGTGGCGAGCAGTACTTC. Its translation: CASSYRGGEQYF.

This clone is large by share. V gene TRBV29-1 combines with J gene TRBJ2-6; D is possibly TRBD1 or TRBD2 (6 bases each). V was shortened by 5 bases and J by 4 bases, with 12 bases between the two germline ends. The CDR3 has 14 amino acids. Per the germline V gene, CDR1 is SQVTM and CDR2 is ANQGSEA. As DNA, the CDR3 is TGCAGCGTTAAAGGGGGGCCCGGGGCCAACGTCCTGACTTTC. Translated: CSVKGGPGANVLTF.

The V call is TRBV4-3, the J call TRBJ2-1; possible D gene TRBD1, 6 bases. Germline V lookup: CDR1 LGHNA, CDR2 YSLEER. This CDR3 is 14 amino acids long. V was trimmed by 4 bases and J by 8 bases, leaving 15 bases between them. The CDR3 DNA reads TGCGCCAGCAGCCCCGTAGGCAGGGGCTATGAGCAGTTCTTC. Translated: CASSPVGRGYEQFF.

V is TRBV7-8 and J is TRBJ2-3; D perhaps matches TRBD2 (6 bases). The CDR3 totals 16 residues. V was shortened by 3 bases and J by 2 bases, with 15 bases between the two germline ends. Looked up from germline, CDR1 is SGHVS and CDR2 is FQNEAQ. CDR3 amino acids: CASSFWGLGSTDTQYF. As DNA, the CDR3 is TGTGCCAGCAGCTTCTGGGGACTGGGGTCCACAGATACGCAGTATTTT.

The rearrangement uses TRBV4-1 and TRBJ2-5, with D unresolved. CDR1 is MGHRA and CDR2 is YSYEKL in the germline V gene. V shed 4 bases and J shed 1 base, with 10 bases lying between them. The CDR3 consists of 14 residues. The CDR3: CASSPRQFQETQYF. In DNA form, the CDR3 reads TGCGCCAGCAGCCCCCGACAATTCCAAGAGACCCAGTACTTC.

This clone was seen a few times. The V gene is TRBV27, the J gene TRBJ2-7; 8 bases are a match to TRBD2. The CDR3 is 16 amino acids. CDR1 MNHEY and CDR2 SMNVEV come from the germline V gene (reference sequence). J was trimmed by 0 bases and V by 2 bases; bases with no gene match: 6. In DNA form, the CDR3 reads TGTGCCAGCAGTTTAAAGGGCGGGGGGACCTCCTACGAGCAGTACTTC. This encodes CASSLKGGGTSYEQYF.

V gene TRBV19 combines with J gene TRBJ2-2, with D uncertain. The CDR3 runs to 13 residues. V shed 10 bases and J shed 2 bases, with 11 bases lying between them. Germline CDR1 LNHDA, CDR2 SQIVND (reference sequence). DNA for the CDR3: TGTGCCACAGCTAGTACTAACACCGGGGAGCTGTTTTTT. It codes for CATASTNTGELFF.

The V call is TRBV7-9, the J call TRBJ1-2; tentative D call: TRBD1 (5 bases). The CDR3 totals 17 residues. CDR1 is SEHNR, CDR2 FQNEAQ, per germline (reference sequence). The V end lost 4 bases, the J end lost 1 base, and 19 bases lay between the germline ends. For the CDR3, the DNA is TGTGCCAGCAGCTCCTATTCATCAGGGTTGGGTAACTATGGCTACACCTTC. Translating it yields CASSSYSSGLGNYGYTF.

This chain joins TRBV9 and TRBJ2-7; 8 bases match TRBD2. V shed 4 bases and J 4 bases; nucleotides not matched to a gene: 7. Germline loops: CDR1 SGDLS, CDR2 YYNGEE. The CDR3 runs to 14 residues. The CDR3 nucleotides are TGTGCCAGCAGCCCCACTAGCGGCCAGTACGAGCAGTACTTC. This encodes CASSPTSGQYEQYF.